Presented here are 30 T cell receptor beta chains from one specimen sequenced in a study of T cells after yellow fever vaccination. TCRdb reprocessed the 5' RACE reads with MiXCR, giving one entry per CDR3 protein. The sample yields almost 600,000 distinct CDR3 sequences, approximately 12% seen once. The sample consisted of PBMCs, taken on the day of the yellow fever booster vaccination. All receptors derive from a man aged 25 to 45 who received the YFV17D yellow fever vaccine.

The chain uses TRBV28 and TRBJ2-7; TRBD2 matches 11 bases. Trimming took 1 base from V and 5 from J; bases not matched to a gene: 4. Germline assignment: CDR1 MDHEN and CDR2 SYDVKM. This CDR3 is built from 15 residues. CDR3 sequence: CASSLLSSGRHEQYF. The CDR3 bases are TGTGCCAGCAGTTTATTGTCTAGCGGGAGGCACGAGCAGTACTTC.

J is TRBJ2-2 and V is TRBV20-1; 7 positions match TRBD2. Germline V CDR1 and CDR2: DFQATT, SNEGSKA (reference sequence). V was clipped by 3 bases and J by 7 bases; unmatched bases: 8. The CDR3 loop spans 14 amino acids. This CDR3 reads CSASLAGVFGELFF. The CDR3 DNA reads TGCAGTGCTAGTCTGGCGGGAGTCTTCGGGGAGCTGTTTTTT.

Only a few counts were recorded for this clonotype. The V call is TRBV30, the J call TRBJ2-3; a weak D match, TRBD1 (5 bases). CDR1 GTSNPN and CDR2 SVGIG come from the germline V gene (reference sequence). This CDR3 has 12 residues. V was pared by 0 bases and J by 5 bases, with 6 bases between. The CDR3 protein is CAWSVTGDTQYF. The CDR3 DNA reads TGTGCCTGGAGTGTCACAGGAGATACGCAGTATTTT. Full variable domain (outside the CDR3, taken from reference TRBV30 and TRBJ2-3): SQTIHQWPATLVQPVGSPLSLECTVEGTSNPNLYWYRQAAGRGLQLLFYSVGIGQISSEVPQNLSASRPQDRQFILSSKKLLLSDSGFYLCAWSVTGDTQYFGPGTRLTVL.

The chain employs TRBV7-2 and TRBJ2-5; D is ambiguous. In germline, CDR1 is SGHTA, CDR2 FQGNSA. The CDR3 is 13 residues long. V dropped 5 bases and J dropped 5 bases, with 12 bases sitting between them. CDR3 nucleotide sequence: TGTGCCAGCAGCGCCAGAATGAGGGAGACCCAGTACTTC. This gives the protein CASSARMRETQYF.

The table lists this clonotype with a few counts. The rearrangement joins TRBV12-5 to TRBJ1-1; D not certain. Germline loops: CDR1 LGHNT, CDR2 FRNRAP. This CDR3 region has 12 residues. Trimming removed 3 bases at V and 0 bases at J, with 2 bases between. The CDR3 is CASGLLNTEAFF. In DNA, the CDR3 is TGTGCTAGTGGTTTATTGAACACTGAAGCTTTCTTT.

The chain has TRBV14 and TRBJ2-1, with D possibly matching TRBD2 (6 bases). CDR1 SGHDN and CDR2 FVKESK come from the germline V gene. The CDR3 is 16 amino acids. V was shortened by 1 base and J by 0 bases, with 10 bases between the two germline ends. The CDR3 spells CASSQVGGSSYNEQFF. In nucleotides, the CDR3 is TGTGCCAGCAGCCAAGTTGGGGGGAGCTCCTACAATGAGCAGTTCTTC.

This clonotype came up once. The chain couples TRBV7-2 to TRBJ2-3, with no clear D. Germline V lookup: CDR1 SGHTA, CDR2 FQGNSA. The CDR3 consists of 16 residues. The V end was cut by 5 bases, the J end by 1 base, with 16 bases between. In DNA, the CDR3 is TGTGCCAGCAGCCCCGAACCCGCCGGAGGCACAGATACGCAGTATTTT. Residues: CASSPEPAGGTDTQYF.

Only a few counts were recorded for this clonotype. The CDR3 sequence is CSAREGYNEQFF. CDR3 DNA sequence: TGCAGTGCTAGAGAGGGGTACAATGAGCAGTTCTTC. This chain links TRBV20-1 with TRBJ2-1; no clear D. Germline CDR1 and CDR2: DFQATT and SNEGSKA (reference sequence). The V end was cut by 0 bases, the J end by 4 bases, with 4 bases between. The CDR3 sequence is 12 residues long.

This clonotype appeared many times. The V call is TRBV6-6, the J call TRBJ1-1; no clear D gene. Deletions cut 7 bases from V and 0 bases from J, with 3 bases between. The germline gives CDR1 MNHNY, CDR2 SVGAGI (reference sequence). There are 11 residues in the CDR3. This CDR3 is CASTVNTEAFF. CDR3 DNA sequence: TGTGCCAGCACGGTGAACACTGAAGCTTTCTTT.

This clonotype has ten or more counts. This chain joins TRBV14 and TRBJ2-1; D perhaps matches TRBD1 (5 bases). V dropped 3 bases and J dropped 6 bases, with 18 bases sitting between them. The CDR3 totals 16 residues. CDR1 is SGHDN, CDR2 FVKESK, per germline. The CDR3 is CASSQWAARTTNEQFF. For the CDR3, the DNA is TGTGCCAGCAGCCAGTGGGCGGCTCGGACAACCAATGAGCAGTTCTTC.

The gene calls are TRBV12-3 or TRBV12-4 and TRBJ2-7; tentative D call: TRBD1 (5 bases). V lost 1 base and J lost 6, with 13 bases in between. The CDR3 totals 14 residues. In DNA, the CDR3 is TGTGCCAGCAGTTTAGTCCCAGGGTTTGCCGAGCAGTACTTC. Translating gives CASSLVPGFAEQYF.

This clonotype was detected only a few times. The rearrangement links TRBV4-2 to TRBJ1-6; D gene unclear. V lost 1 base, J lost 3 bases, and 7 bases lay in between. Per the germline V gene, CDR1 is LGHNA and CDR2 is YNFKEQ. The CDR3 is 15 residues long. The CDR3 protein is CASSQGVGYNSPLHF. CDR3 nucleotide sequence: TGTGCCAGCAGCCAAGGGGTAGGCTATAATTCACCCCTCCACTTT.

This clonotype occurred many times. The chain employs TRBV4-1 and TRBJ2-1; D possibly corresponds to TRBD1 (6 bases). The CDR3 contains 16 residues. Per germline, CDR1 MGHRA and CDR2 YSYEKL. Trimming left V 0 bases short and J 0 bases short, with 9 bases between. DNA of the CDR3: TGCGCCAGCAGCCAAGAAGGGGGAAGCTCCTACAATGAGCAGTTCTTC. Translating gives CASSQEGGSSYNEQFF.

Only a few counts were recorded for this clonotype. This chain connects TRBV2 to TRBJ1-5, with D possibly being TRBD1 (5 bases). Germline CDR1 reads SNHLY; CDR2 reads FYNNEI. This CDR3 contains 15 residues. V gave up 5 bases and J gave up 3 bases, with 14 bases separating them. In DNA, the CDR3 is TGTGCCAGCAGTCAGAGCGCGGGGCCCAATCAGCCCCAGCATTTT. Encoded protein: CASSQSAGPNQPQHF.

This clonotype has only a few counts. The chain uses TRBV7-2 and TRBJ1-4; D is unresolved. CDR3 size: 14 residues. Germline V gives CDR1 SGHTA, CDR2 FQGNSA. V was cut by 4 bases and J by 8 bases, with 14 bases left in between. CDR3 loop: CASSSRARLEKLFF. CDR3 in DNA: TGTGCCAGCAGCTCCCGGGCCAGATTAGAAAAACTGTTTTTT.

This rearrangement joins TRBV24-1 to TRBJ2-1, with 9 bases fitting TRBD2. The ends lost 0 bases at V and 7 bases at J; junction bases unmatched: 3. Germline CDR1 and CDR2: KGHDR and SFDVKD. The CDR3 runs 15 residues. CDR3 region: CATSDLVAGVNEQFF. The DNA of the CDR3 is TGTGCCACCAGTGATTTGGTAGCGGGAGTGAATGAGCAGTTCTTC.

DNA of the CDR3: TGTGCCACCCGGTCTCTGGGGCTGGATACGCAGTATTTT. As protein: CATRSLGLDTQYF. The chain links TRBV10-3 to TRBJ2-3; maybe TRBD1 (5 bases). Looked up from germline, CDR1 is ENHRY and CDR2 is SYGVKD. CDR3 length: 13 amino acids. With 10 bases removed from V and 6 bases from J, the gap between germline ends came to 17 bases.

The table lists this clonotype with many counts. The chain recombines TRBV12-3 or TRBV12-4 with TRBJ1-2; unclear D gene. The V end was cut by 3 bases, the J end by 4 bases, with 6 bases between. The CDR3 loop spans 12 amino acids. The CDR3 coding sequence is TGTGCCAGCAGTTTGGCCGGCTATGGCTACACCTTC. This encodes CASSLAGYGYTF.

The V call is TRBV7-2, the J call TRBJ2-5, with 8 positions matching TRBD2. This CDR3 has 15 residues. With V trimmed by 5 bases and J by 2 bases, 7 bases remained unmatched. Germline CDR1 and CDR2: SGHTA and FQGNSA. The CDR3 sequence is CASSTLAVIQETQYF. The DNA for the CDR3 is TGTGCCAGCAGCACACTAGCGGTTATTCAAGAGACCCAGTACTTC.

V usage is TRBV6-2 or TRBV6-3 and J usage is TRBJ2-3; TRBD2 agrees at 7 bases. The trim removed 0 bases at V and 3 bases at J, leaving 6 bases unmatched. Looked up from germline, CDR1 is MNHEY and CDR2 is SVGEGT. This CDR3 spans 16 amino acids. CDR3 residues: CASSYSIGRMTDTQYF. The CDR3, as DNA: TGTGCCAGCAGTTACTCTATCGGGAGGATGACAGATACGCAGTATTTT.

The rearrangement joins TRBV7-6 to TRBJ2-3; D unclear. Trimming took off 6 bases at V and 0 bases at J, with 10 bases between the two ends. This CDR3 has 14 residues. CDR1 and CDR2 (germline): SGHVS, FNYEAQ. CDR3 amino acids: CASSTLGSTDTQYF. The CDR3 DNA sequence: TGTGCCAGCAGTACATTAGGAAGCACAGATACGCAGTATTTT.

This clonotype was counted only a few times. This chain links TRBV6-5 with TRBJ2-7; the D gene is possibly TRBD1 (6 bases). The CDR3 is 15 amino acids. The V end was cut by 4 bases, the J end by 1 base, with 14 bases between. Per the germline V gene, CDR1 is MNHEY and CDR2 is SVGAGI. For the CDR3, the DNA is TGTGCCAGCAGTTGGCTCAGGACAGATTCCTACGAGCAGTACTTC. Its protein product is CASSWLRTDSYEQYF.

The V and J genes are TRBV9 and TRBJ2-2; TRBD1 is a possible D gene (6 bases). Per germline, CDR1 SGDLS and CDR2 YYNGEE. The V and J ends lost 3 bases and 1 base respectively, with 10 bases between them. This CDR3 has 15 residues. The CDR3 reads CASSGGQLNTGELFF. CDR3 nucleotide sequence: TGTGCCAGCAGCGGGGGACAATTGAACACCGGGGAGCTGTTTTTT.

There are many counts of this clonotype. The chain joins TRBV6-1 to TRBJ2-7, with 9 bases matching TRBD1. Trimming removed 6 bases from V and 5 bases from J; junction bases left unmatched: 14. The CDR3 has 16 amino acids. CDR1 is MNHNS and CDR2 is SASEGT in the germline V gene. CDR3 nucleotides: TGTGCCAGCAGGGAGCCACGGACAGGGGTAAACGACGAGCAGTACTTC. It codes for CASREPRTGVNDEQYF.

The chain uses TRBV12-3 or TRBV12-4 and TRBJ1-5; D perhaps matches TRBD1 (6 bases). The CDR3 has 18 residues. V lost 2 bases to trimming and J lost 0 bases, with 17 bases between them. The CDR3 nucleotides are TGTGCCAGCAGTTTAATAAGGACAGCGAGCCATAGCAATCAGCCCCAGCATTTT. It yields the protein CASSLIRTASHSNQPQHF.

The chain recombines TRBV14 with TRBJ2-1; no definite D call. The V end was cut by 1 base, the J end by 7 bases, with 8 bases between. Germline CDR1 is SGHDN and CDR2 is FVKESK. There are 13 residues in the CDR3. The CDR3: CASSQAWDNEQFF. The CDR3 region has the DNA TGTGCCAGCAGCCAAGCTTGGGATAATGAGCAGTTCTTC.

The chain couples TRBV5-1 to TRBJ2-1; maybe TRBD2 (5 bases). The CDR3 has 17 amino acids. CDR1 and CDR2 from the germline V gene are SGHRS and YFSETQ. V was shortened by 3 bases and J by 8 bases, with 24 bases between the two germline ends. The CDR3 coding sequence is TGCGCCAGCAGCTCGCGGCACCGCTCCGAGGAGAGGGATGAGCAGTTCTTC. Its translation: CASSSRHRSEERDEQFF.

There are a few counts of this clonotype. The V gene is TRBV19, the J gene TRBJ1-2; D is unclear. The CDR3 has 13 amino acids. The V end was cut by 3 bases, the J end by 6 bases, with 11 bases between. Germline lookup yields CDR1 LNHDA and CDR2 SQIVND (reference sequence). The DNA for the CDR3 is TGTGCCAGTAGTATCCAGGACGGGAATGGCTACACCTTC. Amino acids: CASSIQDGNGYTF. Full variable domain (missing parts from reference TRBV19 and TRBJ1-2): DGGITQSPKYLFRKEGQNVTLSCEQNLNHDAMYWYRQDPGQGLRLIYYSQIVNDFQKGDIAEGYSVSREKKESFPLTVTSAQKNPTAFYLCASSIQDGNGYTFGSGTRLTVV.

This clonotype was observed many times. The chain's CDR3 is CSVTTSGNFVEQFF. The CDR3 nucleotides read TGCAGTGTCACGACTAGCGGGAATTTTGTTGAGCAGTTCTTC. This chain uses TRBV20-1 with TRBJ2-1, with TRBD2 matching 11 bases. Germline loops: CDR1 DFQATT, CDR2 SNEGSKA (reference sequence). Losses at the gene ends were 7 bases for V and 9 bases for J; bases not matched to a gene: 11. The CDR3 consists of 14 residues.

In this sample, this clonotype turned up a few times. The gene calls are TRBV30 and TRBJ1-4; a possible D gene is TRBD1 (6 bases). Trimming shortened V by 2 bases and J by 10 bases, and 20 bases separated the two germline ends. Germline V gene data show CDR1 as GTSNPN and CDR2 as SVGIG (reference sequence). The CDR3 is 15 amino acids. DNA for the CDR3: TGTGCCTGGAGTAACGGGACACCCCAGAGCGGAAAACTGTTTTTT. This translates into CAWSNGTPQSGKLFF.